The source of this TCR beta chain is a study of T cell changes during pregnancy in multiple sclerosis. Clones were sequenced by immunoSEQ multiplex PCR, and TCRdb holds only the in-frame ones, with some missing. Among 91,000 or so clones listed, 92% were seen once. Deletions cut 2 bases from V and 1 base from J, with 15 bases between. There are 16 residues in the CDR3. Germline values: CDR1 SQVTM, CDR2 ANQGSEA. The sequenced sample was peripheral blood, obtained after pregnancy. This clonotype originated in a female donor with multiple sclerosis, enrolled in a pregnancy study. The chain combines TRBV29-1 with TRBJ2-4; D not certain. This CDR3 reads CSVEFWPDSAKNIQYF. DNA for the CDR3: TGCAGCGTTGAATTTTGGCCAGATTCTGCCAAAAACATTCAGTACTTC.